The entry below gives a single T cell receptor (beta chain) sequence along with its context. Its antigen is unidentified. This sample was included in a study of shared clonotypes between healthy human individuals. Study outcomes and limitations: The naive CD4 repertoires of a few donors were compared, and about 5% of clonotypes were shared.

Cells designated naive CD8 were CD45RO-negative and were positively selected for CCR7, with terminally differentiated effector memory CD45RA+ cells excluded. The healthy adult donors were HIV-negative and reported no recent acute infections or vaccinations. This CDR3 spans 15 amino acids. V was cut by 5 bases and J by 1 base, with 14 bases left in between. Germline CDR1 SEHNR, CDR2 FQNEAQ (reference sequence). The genomic DNA of each subset was split evenly across several immunoSEQ plates. Under the authors' procedure: Filtering differed because ImmunoSEQ produced junction-only sequences that carried no quality scores. Produced via immunoSEQ multiplex PCR; TCRdb's table is partial and in-frame only. V, J and clone size were drawn from that table, and D and trimming were deduced from the DNA. Of some 2 million clones listed, about 95% were seen once; the top ten hold 0.9% to 1.5%.

Source material: naive CD8+ T cells sorted from blood. This rearrangement joins TRBV7-9 to TRBJ2-5, with D possibly being TRBD1 (6 bases). This TCR was sampled from a man between 18 and 35 years old in good health. Here the CDR3 reads CASSHPYRAQETQYF. The CDR3, as DNA: TGTGCCAGCAGCCATCCTTACAGGGCCCAAGAGACCCAGTACTTC.